Listed below are T cell receptor beta chains from one sample, sequenced in a study of regulatory and conventional T cells in RAG deficiency. The assay was immunoSEQ multiplex PCR, and TCRdb's table has in-frame clones only and misses some. The table lists about 9,100 clones, more than 90% of them singletons. Sequenced sample: CD4+ effector T cells sorted from blood. These receptors were obtained from a human donor with RAG deficiency presenting as severe combined immunodeficiency. Each CDR3 is given with its conserved first and last residue. A D gene is named only where the DNA matches it firmly. A row's size may be missing; if present it is once, few, many or a size class.

clone size	J gene	V gene	D gene	CDR3 DNA	CDR3 protein
NA	TRBJ2-2	TRBV7-2	NA	TGTGCCAGCAGCTTCGACCCCCGAGCCGGGGAGCTGTTTTTT	CASSFDPRAGELFF
NA	TRBJ1-5	TRBV2	NA	TGTGCCAGCAGCCAAGGGGGTAGTTATCAGCCCCAGCATTTT	CASSQGGSYQPQHF
NA	TRBJ2-7	TRBV6-5	NA	TGTGCCAGCAGTTACGCGAGAGGGACGGGCGAGCAGTACTTC	CASSYARGTGEQYF
NA	TRBJ2-3	TRBV9	NA	TGTGCCAGCAGCGTCCTGAGCACAGATACGCAGTATTTT	CASSVLSTDTQYF
NA	TRBJ2-7	TRBV19	TRBD1	TGTGCCAGTAGTAGCCCGGGACAGGAGACTTCCTACGAGCAGTACTTC	CASSSPGQETSYEQYF
NA	TRBJ1-2	TRBV7-3	NA	TGTGCCAGCAGCTTAAACTCTGGGTCCTATGGCTACACCTTC	CASSLNSGSYGYTF
NA	TRBJ1-5	TRBV7-2	NA	TGTGCCAGCAGCTTCGCAGGGTCGGGTCAGCCCCAGCATTTT	CASSFAGSGQPQHF
NA	TRBJ2-3	TRBV6-5	NA	TGTGCCAGCAGTTGGGGGGGGCGCGATACGCAGTATTTT	CASSWGGRDTQYF
NA	TRBJ2-1	TRBV7-2	TRBD2	TGTGCCAGCAGCTTAGTTCGGGGGGTTAGGGATGAGCAGTTCTTC	CASSLVRGVRDEQFF
NA	TRBJ1-1	TRBV7-8	NA	TGTGCCAGCAGCCTGGGACTCCTGAACACTGAAGCTTTCTTT	CASSLGLLNTEAFF
NA	TRBJ2-7	TRBV29-1	NA	TGCAGCGTTGAAAAAGTTGGAGGGGGCTCCGACGAGCAGTACTTC	CSVEKVGGGSDEQYF
NA	TRBJ2-7	TRBV30	NA	TGTGCCTGGAGTGTATGGGGGTCGGGCCCTTACGAGCAGTACTTC	CAWSVWGSGPYEQYF
NA	TRBJ2-3	TRBV13	NA	TGTGCCAGCAGCCCACTACAGGGCTTCACAGATACGCAGTATTTT	CASSPLQGFTDTQYF
NA	TRBJ2-5	TRBV15	NA	TGTGCCACCAGCGGCCGATCAATAGAGACCCAGTACTTC	CATSGRSIETQYF
once	TRBJ2-2	TRBV5-1	NA	TGCGCCAGCAGCTTGGGGAACACCGGGGAGCTGTTTTTT	CASSLGNTGELFF
NA	TRBJ1-2	TRBV6-5	NA	TGTGCCAGCAGTTACCGGGGGGCGGGCTATGGCTACACCTTC	CASSYRGAGYGYTF
NA	TRBJ2-5	TRBV27	NA	TGTGCCAGCAGTGCCCAAGAGACCCAGTACTTC	CASSAQETQYF
NA	TRBJ2-1	TRBV4-2	NA	TGTGCCAGCAGCCTCCTCCAACAGGGCTACAATGAGCAGTTCTTC	CASSLLQQGYNEQFF
NA	TRBJ1-1	TRBV9	NA	TGTGCCAGCAGCGCCTCCCGGACTGAGGTGACTGAAGCTTTCTTT	CASSASRTEVTEAFF
NA	TRBJ2-7	TRBV6-5	TRBD1	TGTGCCAGCAGTCGACAGGGTCTCGGCGAGCAGTACTTC	CASSRQGLGEQYF
NA	TRBJ2-5	TRBV5-1	TRBD1	TGCGCCAGCAGCCGGGGACAGCAAGAGACCCAGTACTTC	CASSRGQQETQYF
NA	TRBJ1-2	TRBV29-1	NA	TGCAGCGTTGAGGGGGCAAGCGGCTACACCTTC	CSVEGASGYTF
NA	TRBJ2-1	TRBV19	TRBD1	TGTGCCAGTAGGACAGGGGGCTCCTACAATGAGCAGTTCTTC	CASRTGGSYNEQFF
NA	TRBJ2-7	TRBV6-6	NA	TGTGCCAGCAGGCCGGGGTCCACCGTCTACGAGCAGTACTTC	CASRPGSTVYEQYF
NA	TRBJ2-4	TRBV5-6	TRBD1	TGTGCCAGCAGTTCTACTTGGACAGGGCGGCATCAGTACTTC	CASSSTWTGRHQYF
NA	TRBJ1-4	TRBV5-1	TRBD1	TGCGCCAGCAGCTGGGACAGGGGAGGGGAAAAACTGTTTTTT	CASSWDRGGEKLFF
NA	TRBJ2-3	TRBV6-5	NA	TGTGCCAGCACCCCAAATGGAGATACGCAGTATTTT	CASTPNGDTQYF
once	TRBJ2-4	TRBV11-2	TRBD1	TGTGCCAGCAGCTTAGGAGGCGCAGGGGGTAGAAACATTCAGTACTTC	CASSLGGAGGRNIQYF
NA	TRBJ2-5	TRBV19	TRBD1	TGTGCCAGTAGTCGGACAGGGAGACAAGAGACCCAGTACTTC	CASSRTGRQETQYF
NA	TRBJ2-3	TRBV10-3	TRBD1	TGTGCCATCAGGATATGGACAGGGGGAAGCACAGATACGCAGTATTTT	CAIRIWTGGSTDTQYF
NA	TRBJ1-1	TRBV30	NA	TGTGCCTGGAGTGTAAGGGAGAATAACACTGAAGCTTTCTTT	CAWSVRENNTEAFF
NA	TRBJ2-3	TRBV28	NA	TGTGCCAGCAGGGGCAGGAGAGACACAGATACGCAGTATTTT	CASRGRRDTDTQYF
NA	TRBJ2-2	TRBV4-2	NA	TGTGCCAGCAGCCAAGTCCCCGGGAACACCGGGGAGCTGTTTTTT	CASSQVPGNTGELFF
NA	TRBJ2-5	TRBV9	NA	TGTGCCAGCAGCGTAGACCAAGGGGACCAGTACTTC	CASSVDQGDQYF
NA	TRBJ2-3	TRBV7-9	NA	TGTGCCAGCAGCTTAGACAGTCCTAGCACAGATACGCAGTATTTT	CASSLDSPSTDTQYF
NA	TRBJ1-1	TRBV28	NA	TGTGCCAGCAGTTTCGACACGAACACTGAAGCTTTCTTT	CASSFDTNTEAFF
NA	TRBJ2-5	TRBV20-1	NA	TGCAGTGCTAGAGATAGGGAGACCCAGTACTTC	CSARDRETQYF
NA	TRBJ2-3	TRBV7-2	NA	TGTGCCAGCAGGCCTGAGGGACCTTCGGGGCAGTATTTT	CASRPEGPSGQYF
NA	TRBJ2-7	TRBV10-3	NA	TGTGCCACCAAAAGGCTCTACGGGGTGGACGAGCAGTACTTC	CATKRLYGVDEQYF
NA	TRBJ2-5	TRBV19	NA	TGTGCCAGTGGACAGAAAGAGACCCAGTACTTC	CASGQKETQYF
NA	TRBJ1-2	TRBV7-9	NA	TGTGCCAGCAGCTTAGCAGGGAGCGGCTACACCTTC	CASSLAGSGYTF
NA	TRBJ2-5	TRBV5-6	NA	TGTGCCAGCAGACTTTATGACAGACTGGAGACCCAGTACTTC	CASRLYDRLETQYF
NA	TRBJ2-3	TRBV7-2	NA	TGTGCCAGCAGCTTACGCGGCCGGGACTCGGGCATGTATACGCAGTATTTT	CASSLRGRDSGMYTQYF
NA	TRBJ1-5	TRBV27	NA	TGTGCCAGCAGTTTATTCCGGGGGGCGCAGCCCCAGCATTTT	CASSLFRGAQPQHF
NA	TRBJ2-4	TRBV9	TRBD1	TGTGCCAGCAGCGTAGACAGGGGAAACATTCAGTACTTC	CASSVDRGNIQYF
NA	TRBJ2-1	TRBV10-3	TRBD1	TGTGCCATCAGTGGACAGGGGAACAATGAGCAGTTCTTC	CAISGQGNNEQFF